This T cell receptor beta chain originates from a study of neurological immune-mediated disorders. The CDR3 runs to 15 residues. TCRdb ran MiXCR on the 5' RACE reads and lists one entry per CDR3 protein. The table has approximately 70,000 distinct CDR3 sequences, 3.5% to 5% seen once. Source material was 2 million unsorted PBMCs, stored at -80 °C in RNAlater. This clonotype was detected ten times or more. Antigen: not known. General observations from the study: Among 34 multiple sclerosis patients, 18 had repertoires that phylogenetic grouping placed in one related-CDR3 cluster, a possible signature. None of the CDR3 amino acid sequences found in expanded clones was shared across subjects. This suggests that the TCR-beta repertoires were private in all groups.

The rearrangement uses TRBV21-1 and TRBJ2-3. TRBV21-1 has pseudogene status. Sample: PBMCs. The sequence derives from a young man with multiple sclerosis. CDR3 bases: TGTGCCAGCAGCGAAGTGGCCCTATGCACAGATACGCAGTATTTT. Its protein is CASSEVALCTDTQYF.